The source of this T cell receptor beta chain is a study of spatial heterogeneity in lung cancer. Across the whole study: Strong correlation was found between tumor-region TCR transcript counts and a T cell module score from matched bulk RNA-seq.

TCRdb reprocessed the 5' RACE reads with MiXCR, giving one entry per CDR3 protein. The sample records 4,000 or so distinct CDR3 sequences, over 4.5% being singletons. Findings and caveats of the study: Counts that tracked tumor mutation counts were those of expanded intratumoral alpha and beta TCRs.

Time point noted: sample taken at primary tumor resection. Untreated early-stage non-small cell lung cancer patients, approximately 76 in total, were the donors. Germline CDR1 and CDR2: KGHDR and SFDVKD. Trimming stripped 7 bases from V and 0 bases from J, with 8 bases between. This CDR3 is built from 14 residues. A remark on this clonotype: No antigen is known for it.

Sample: lung tumor tissue, taken at surgery. The sequence came from a female donor with early-stage non-small cell lung cancer. The V and J genes are TRBV24-1 and TRBJ2-2; D call uncertain. This CDR3 reads CATRGYTNTGELFF. The CDR3 nucleotides are TGTGCCACCAGGGGGTATACGAACACCGGGGAGCTGTTTTTT.